This T cell receptor beta chain was retrieved from a study of vaccination and CD4 T cells after COVID-19. Overall study context: Timing of post-vaccine sample collection was a median roughly 70 days after dose two, with a range of 14 to 241.

A note on this clonotype: Its matching antigen is unknown.

Oncomine TCR Beta short-read sequencing was applied to DNA from cultured CD4+ T cells. TCRdb analysed the PCR reads with MiXCR anew, one entry per CDR3 protein. Here the sample spans some 21,000 distinct CDR3 sequences, approximately 52% being singletons. The germline CDR1 and CDR2 sequences are MNHEY and SMNVEV (reference sequence). After removal of 3 bases from V and 6 bases from J, the junction contained 9 bases not matched to a gene. This CDR3 is 16 amino acids long. Study results and caveats: There was no significant change from around 19 to 38 median reactive clonotypes.

This sample's treatment: roughly 10-day PBMC culture with coronavirus spike peptide pools or control peptides (ViraFEST assay). This receptor was obtained from a human donor who had recovered from COVID-19. The sample consisted of CD4+ T cells from blood, cultured in vitro. The rearrangement joins TRBV27 to TRBJ2-1; 9 bases agree with TRBD2. The CDR3 reads CASSFFPSGTTNEQFF. The CDR3 DNA reads TGTGCCAGCAGTTTTTTCCCTAGCGGGACAACCAATGAGCAGTTCTTC.